One T cell receptor (beta chain) is described in this entry. The germline V gene has CDR1 SGHTA and CDR2 FQGTGA. The CDR3 extends over 14 amino acids. The germline V and J ends were trimmed by 5 bases and 2 bases, with 11 bases remaining between them. There were TCR beta CDR3 regions amplified from RNA transcripts. First-round RT-PCR targeting the TCR CDR3 was performed with the HTBI primer set. TCRdb analysed the multiplex PCR reads with MiXCR anew, one entry per CDR3 protein. The table records 300,000 to 500,000 distinct CDR3 sequences, roughly an eighth of them present only once. Each diagnosis was grounded in clinical symptoms, serum thyroxine and TRAb, thyroid ultrasound, and orbital computed tomography. This sample is part of a study of T cells in Graves' hyperthyroidism and ophthalmopathy.

The sequence derives from a man aged 45-60 years with Graves' ophthalmopathy. The V gene is TRBV7-3, the J gene TRBJ2-3; D might be TRBD2 (5 bases). The specimen was blood. CDR3 sequence reads: CASSPNRDTDTQYF. The CDR3 bases are TGTGCCAGCAGCCCCAACCGGGACACAGATACGCAGTATTTT.